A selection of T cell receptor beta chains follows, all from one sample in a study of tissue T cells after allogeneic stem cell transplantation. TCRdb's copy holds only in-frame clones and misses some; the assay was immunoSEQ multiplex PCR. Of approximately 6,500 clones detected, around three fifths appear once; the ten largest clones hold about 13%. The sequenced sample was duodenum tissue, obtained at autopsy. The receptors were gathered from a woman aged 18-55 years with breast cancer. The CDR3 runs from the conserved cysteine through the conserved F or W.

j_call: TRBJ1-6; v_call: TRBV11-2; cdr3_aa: CASSSRQGADSPLHF
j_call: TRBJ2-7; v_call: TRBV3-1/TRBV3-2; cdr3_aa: CASSLAQADYEQYF
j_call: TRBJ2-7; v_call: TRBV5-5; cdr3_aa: CASSQGQLAYEQYF
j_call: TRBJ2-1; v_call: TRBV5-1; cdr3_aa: CASSLAGRVGYNEQFF
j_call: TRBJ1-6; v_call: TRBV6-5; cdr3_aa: CASSYDSSSNPLHF
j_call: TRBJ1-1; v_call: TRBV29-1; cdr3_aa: CSVESRAETFF
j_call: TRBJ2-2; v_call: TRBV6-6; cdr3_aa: CASSYEFTGELFF
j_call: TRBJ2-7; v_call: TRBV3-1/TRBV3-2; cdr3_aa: CASSPHSVLTYEQYF
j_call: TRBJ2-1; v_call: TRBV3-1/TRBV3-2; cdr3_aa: CASSQVGGQGVNDGEQFF
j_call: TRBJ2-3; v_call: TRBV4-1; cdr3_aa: CASSQVGTGMNTQYF
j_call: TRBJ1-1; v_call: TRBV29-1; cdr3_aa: CSVEDPENTEAFF
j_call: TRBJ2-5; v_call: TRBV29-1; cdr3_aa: CSVFSAEETQYF
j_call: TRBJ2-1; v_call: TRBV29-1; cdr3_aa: CSVIRRVYNEQFF
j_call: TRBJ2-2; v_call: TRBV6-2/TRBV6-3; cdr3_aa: CASSSLIGRDGTGELFF
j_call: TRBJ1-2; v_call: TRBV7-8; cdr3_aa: CASSSFPRGSTYGYTF
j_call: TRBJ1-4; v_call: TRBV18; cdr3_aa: CASSPGTANEKLFF